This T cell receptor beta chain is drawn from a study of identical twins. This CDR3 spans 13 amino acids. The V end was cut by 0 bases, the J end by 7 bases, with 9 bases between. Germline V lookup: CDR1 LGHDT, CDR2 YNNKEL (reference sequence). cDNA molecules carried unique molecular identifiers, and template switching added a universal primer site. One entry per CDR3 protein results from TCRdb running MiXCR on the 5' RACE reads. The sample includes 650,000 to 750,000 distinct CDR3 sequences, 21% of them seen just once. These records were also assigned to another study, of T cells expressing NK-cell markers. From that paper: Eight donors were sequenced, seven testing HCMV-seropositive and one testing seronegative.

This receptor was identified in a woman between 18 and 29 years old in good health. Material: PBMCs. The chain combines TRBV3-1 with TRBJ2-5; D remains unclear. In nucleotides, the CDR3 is TGTGCCAGCAGCCAAGAAGCCTCTCGGACCCAGTACTTC. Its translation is CASSQEASRTQYF.